Listed here is a single TCR beta chain. This sample stems from a study of CD8+CD57+ T cells in acquired aplastic anemia. V gave up 3 bases and J gave up 8 bases; unmatched junction bases: 17. Germline values: CDR1 SGHVS, CDR2 FQNEAQ. The CDR3 contains 17 residues. It was patients with CD8+CD57+ cell expansion by flow cytometry who were chosen for sequencing. Severe acquired aplastic anemia was present in every patient. Genomic DNA served as template for TCR beta VDJ and CDR3 profiling. TCRdb fed the reads into MiXCR, producing one record per CDR3 protein. The table records roughly 250,000 distinct CDR3 sequences, 82% of them present only once.

The clonotype originates from a human donor with aplastic anemia. The chain is built from TRBV7-8 and TRBJ2-5, with TRBD2 matching over 8 bases. Input material: sorted CD4+, CD8+, or CD8+CD57+ T cells (not recorded which) from PBMCs. The CDR3 here is CASSFAGGPDRQYTQYF. The CDR3 region has the DNA TGTGCCAGCAGCTTTGCGGGAGGTCCCGATAGGCAGTATACCCAGTACTTC.